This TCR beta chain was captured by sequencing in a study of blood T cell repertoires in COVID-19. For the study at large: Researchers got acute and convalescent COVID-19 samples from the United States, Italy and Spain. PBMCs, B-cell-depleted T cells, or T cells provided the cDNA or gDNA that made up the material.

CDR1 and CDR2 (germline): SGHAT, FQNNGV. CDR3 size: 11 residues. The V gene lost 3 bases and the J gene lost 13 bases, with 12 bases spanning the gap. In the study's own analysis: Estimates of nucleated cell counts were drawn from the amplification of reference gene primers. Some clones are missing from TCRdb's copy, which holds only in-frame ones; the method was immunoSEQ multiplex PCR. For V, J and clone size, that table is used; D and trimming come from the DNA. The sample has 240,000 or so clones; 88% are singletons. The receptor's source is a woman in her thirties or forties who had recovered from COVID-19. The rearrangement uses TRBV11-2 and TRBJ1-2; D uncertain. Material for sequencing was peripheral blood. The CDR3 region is CASSLSGGPTF. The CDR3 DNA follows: TGTGCCAGCAGCTTGTCAGGAGGGCCCACCTTC.